Listed here are 20 T cell receptor beta chains from one sample, sequenced in a study of blood T cell repertoires in COVID-19. Repertoires were generated with immunoSEQ multiplex PCR, while TCRdb's copy carries only in-frame clones and drops some. Of 200,000 to 300,000 clones in the sample, more than 70% were seen once. Specimen: peripheral blood. These receptors were taken from a woman between 40 and 55 years old who had recovered from COVID-19.

The CDR3 nucleotides read TGTGCCAGCAGCCAGAATCCGACCTTCCCCCAAGCGAGAACCACAGATACGCAGTATTTT. As protein: CASSQNPTFPQARTTDTQYF. The chain uses TRBV3-1 (or the pseudogene TRBV3-2) and TRBJ2-3, with D uncertain. Between the trimmed V and J ends, which lost 3 bases and 2 bases, there was a span of 27 bases. Germline assignment: CDR1 LGHDT and CDR2 YNNKEL (reference sequence). The CDR3 runs 20 residues.

The chain couples TRBV5-1 to TRBJ2-2; weak D call: TRBD1 (6 bases). The CDR3 is made up of 18 amino acids. In germline, CDR1 is SGHRS, CDR2 YFSETQ. V was cut by 4 bases and J by 4 bases, with 23 bases left in between. CDR3 nucleotides: TGCGCCAGCAGCCCTAACCAGGGGAGATTGATTGGCACCGGGGAGCTGTTTTTT. Protein sequence: CASSPNQGRLIGTGELFF.

V is TRBV12-3 or TRBV12-4 and J is TRBJ1-2, with D perhaps matching TRBD1 (5 bases). Trimming left V 3 bases short and J 6 bases short, with 8 bases between. This CDR3 spans 12 amino acids. The CDR3 DNA sequence: TGTGCCAGCAGTTTGGGGCTCAATGGCTACACCTTC. Its protein is CASSLGLNGYTF.

This sequence joins TRBV19 and TRBJ2-5; the match to TRBD1 covers 9 bases. With 5 bases clipped from V and 5 bases from J, the junction kept 6 bases outside the gene matches. There are 14 residues in the CDR3. Germline V gene sequence: CDR1 LNHDA, CDR2 SQIVND (reference sequence). This chain's CDR3 is CASSAGQGWETQYF. DNA of the CDR3: TGTGCCAGTAGTGCGGGACAGGGATGGGAGACCCAGTACTTC. The entire variable domain, with the rest obtained from reference TRBV19 and TRBJ2-5, is as follows: DGGITQSPKYLFRKEGQNVTLSCEQNLNHDAMYWYRQDPGQGLRLIYYSQIVNDFQKGDIAEGYSVSREKKESFPLTVTSAQKNPTAFYLCASSAGQGWETQYFGPGTRLLVL.

V gene TRBV4-1 combines with J gene TRBJ2-3; possible D gene TRBD2, 6 bases. Germline-derived CDR1 and CDR2 are MGHRA and YSYEKL. The V and J ends lost 0 bases and 6 bases respectively, with 13 bases between them. The CDR3 sequence is 15 residues long. The CDR3 reads CASSQDPTSRDTQYF. The CDR3 DNA follows: TGCGCCAGCAGCCAAGACCCCACTAGCAGGGATACGCAGTATTTT.

The chain combines TRBV6-5 with TRBJ2-5, with a tentative D call TRBD1 (6 bases). The germline V gene encodes CDR1 MNHEY and CDR2 SVGAGI. This CDR3 has 15 residues. Trimming took 0 bases from V and 2 from J, leaving 10 bases between them. CDR3 sequence reads: CASSYSIGTQETQYF. The CDR3 nucleotides read TGTGCCAGCAGTTACTCGATTGGGACACAAGAGACCCAGTACTTC.

The V gene is TRBV4-1, the J gene TRBJ2-1, with 7 bases fitting TRBD2. The trim removed 1 base at V and 8 bases at J, leaving 8 bases unmatched. This CDR3 has 15 residues. Germline-derived CDR1 and CDR2 are MGHRA and YSYEKL. The CDR3: CASSQAGREFDEQFF. The CDR3 coding sequence is TGCGCCAGCAGCCAAGCTGGGCGGGAGTTCGATGAGCAGTTCTTC.

This chain's CDR3 is CASSQRGGGGGMAYNEQFF. CDR3 in DNA: TGTGCCAGCAGCCAACGGGGCGGGGGTGGCGGGATGGCCTACAATGAGCAGTTCTTC. The V gene is TRBV4-2, the J gene TRBJ2-1, with TRBD2 identical over 7 bases. The CDR3 is made up of 19 amino acids. The germline V gene encodes CDR1 LGHNA and CDR2 YNFKEQ. J lost 2 bases, V lost 2 bases, and 15 bases had no gene match.

The rearrangement joins TRBV6-6 to TRBJ1-5; 10 bases line up with TRBD1. V lost 6 bases, J lost 3 bases, and 5 bases stayed unmatched. The CDR3 runs 15 residues. Germline values: CDR1 MNHNY, CDR2 SVGAGI (reference sequence). The CDR3 DNA reads as TGTGCCAGCAGGGGGACAGGGGATTCCAATCAGCCCCAGCATTTT. Its translation: CASRGTGDSNQPQHF.

This clone was detected only once. The chain has TRBV19 and TRBJ2-1; 15 bases agree with TRBD2. The germline V gene encodes CDR1 LNHDA and CDR2 SQIVND (reference sequence). V dropped 3 bases and J dropped 9; count of bases not matched to a gene: 3. CDR3 length: 15 residues. CDR3 in amino acids: CASSMGGLAGGEQFF. CDR3 in DNA: TGTGCCAGTAGTATGGGGGGACTAGCGGGAGGTGAGCAGTTCTTC. The complete variable domain, with remaining parts taken from reference TRBV19 and TRBJ2-1, reads DGGITQSPKYLFRKEGQNVTLSCEQNLNHDAMYWYRQDPGQGLRLIYYSQIVNDFQKGDIAEGYSVSREKKESFPLTVTSAQKNPTAFYLCASSMGGLAGGEQFFGPGTRLTVL.

The V call is TRBV27, the J call TRBJ2-1; no reliable D call. Germline V gene sequence: CDR1 MNHEY, CDR2 SMNVEV (reference sequence). The CDR3 length is 15 residues. The V end was cut by 1 base, the J end by 6 bases, with 13 bases between. The CDR3 bases are TGTGCCAGCAGTTTATGGCTCAACTACCCCAATGAGCAGTTCTTC. Residues: CASSLWLNYPNEQFF.

The chain carries TRBV13 and TRBJ2-7; unclear D gene. Germline-derived CDR1 and CDR2 are PRHDT and FYEKMQ (reference sequence). The germline V and J ends were trimmed by 5 bases and 0 bases, with 11 bases remaining between them. The CDR3 length is 14 residues. CDR3 DNA sequence: TGTGCCAGCAGCCCCCGGTCCCGCTCCTACGAGCAGTACTTC. As protein: CASSPRSRSYEQYF. Together with reference TRBV13 and TRBJ2-7, the CDR3 gives the full variable domain: AAGVIQSPRHLIKEKRETATLKCYPIPRHDTVYWYQQGPGQDPQFLISFYEKMQSDKGSIPDRFSAQQFSDYHSELNMSSLELGDSALYFCASSPRSRSYEQYFGPGTRLTVT.

The chain links TRBV24-1 to TRBJ2-5, with D perhaps matching TRBD2 (7 bases). Trimming cost V 3 bases and J 3 bases, with 16 bases left between them. The CDR3 loop spans 16 amino acids. Per the germline V gene, CDR1 is KGHDR and CDR2 is SFDVKD. CDR3 in amino acids: CATSDRGRDEEETQYF. The DNA of the CDR3 is TGTGCCACCAGTGATAGGGGGAGGGACGAGGAAGAGACCCAGTACTTC.

This clone was counted once. The CDR3 nucleotides are TGTGCCAGCAGTCCCACGACAGAACCCTATGGCTACACCTTC. Its translation: CASSPTTEPYGYTF. The V and J genes are TRBV27 and TRBJ1-2; D perhaps matches TRBD1 (5 bases). V was trimmed by 5 bases and J by 4 bases, leaving 14 bases between them. The CDR3 loop spans 14 amino acids. Germline CDR1 and CDR2: MNHEY and SMNVEV (reference sequence).

The CDR3 bases are TGTGCCAGCAGCGCCGGGACAGGGGGTTCCTACGAGCAGTACTTC. It specifies CASSAGTGGSYEQYF. The V and J genes are TRBV7-2 and TRBJ2-7; 11 bases match TRBD1. The CDR3 has 15 amino acids. Germline CDR1 and CDR2: SGHTA and FQGNSA. J lost 1 base, V lost 5 bases, and 4 bases had no gene match.

The chain is built from TRBV10-3 and TRBJ1-4; D not certain. The CDR3 runs to 15 residues. V dropped 0 bases and J dropped 6 bases, with 11 bases sitting between them. Germline V gene sequence: CDR1 ENHRY, CDR2 SYGVKD. The CDR3 loop is CAISESSTRDEKLFF. CDR3 DNA: TGTGCCATCAGTGAGTCCTCAACGAGGGATGAAAAACTGTTTTTT.

The chain uses TRBV6-1 and TRBJ2-7, with D maybe TRBD1 (5 bases). The V and J ends lost 2 bases and 3 bases respectively, with 14 bases between them. Germline values: CDR1 MNHNS, CDR2 SASEGT. CDR3 length: 15 residues. CDR3 coding DNA: TGTGCCAGCAGTGAACGGGCAGGGCAAGTCTACGAGCAGTACTTC. Protein: CASSERAGQVYEQYF.

The rearrangement links TRBV5-6 to TRBJ2-5, with 10 bases matching TRBD2. The V gene end was trimmed by 2 bases and the J gene end by 14 bases; junction bases not matched to a gene: 9. The germline V gene has CDR1 SGHDT and CDR2 YYEEEE. The CDR3 sequence is 13 residues long. The CDR3 sequence: CASSLRVGTSAYF. In DNA form, the CDR3 reads TGTGCCAGCAGCTTACGGGTCGGGACTAGCGCTTACTTC.

The chain employs TRBV11-2 and TRBJ1-2; D possibly corresponds to TRBD1 (5 bases). The CDR3 loop spans 13 amino acids. Trimming removed 0 bases from V and 13 bases from J, with 15 bases in between. Germline V gives CDR1 SGHAT, CDR2 FQNNGV. CDR3 sequence: CASSLDSGRVRTF. CDR3 sequence (DNA): TGTGCCAGCAGCTTAGATTCGGGCAGGGTTCGCACCTTC.

The V gene is TRBV7-6, the J gene TRBJ2-3; TRBD2 matches 7 bases. Losses at the gene ends were 5 bases for V and 0 bases for J; bases not matched to a gene: 8. The CDR3 totals 16 residues. Germline CDR1 is SGHVS and CDR2 is FNYEAQ. The CDR3: CASSLGASGSTDTQYF. The CDR3 DNA reads as TGTGCCAGCAGCCTTGGGGCTAGCGGAAGCACAGATACGCAGTATTTT. Complete variable domain (other parts from reference TRBV7-6 and TRBJ2-3): GAGVSQSPRYKVTKRGQDVALRCDPISGHVSLYWYRQALGQGPEFLTYFNYEAQQDKSGLPNDRFSAERPEGSISTLTIQRTEQRDSAMYRCASSLGASGSTDTQYFGPGTRLTVL.